A single sample is the source of the 20 T cell receptor beta chains below, sequenced in a study of cytomegalovirus exposure and HLA in healthy donors. Primers: 60 Vbeta forward and 13 Jbeta reverse. TCRdb keeps only in-frame clones here, not all; method: immunoSEQ multiplex PCR. The sample yields roughly 110,000 clones, roughly 66% seen once. The source material was PBMCs. These TCRs come from a woman in her 30s in good health and CMV-seronegative.

The CDR3 DNA sequence: TGTGCCAGCAGTGAAGGAGGGGAAACATGGGGTGGCTACACCTTC. Its translation is CASSEGGETWGGYTF. The chain joins TRBV25-1 to TRBJ1-2, with TRBD1 as a possible D gene (5 bases). CDR1 is MGHDK and CDR2 is SYGVNS in the germline V gene. This CDR3 has 15 residues. V dropped 2 bases and J dropped 7 bases, with 17 bases sitting between them.

The chain employs TRBV2 and TRBJ2-6, with TRBD1 matching over 7 bases. From germline, CDR1 is SNHLY and CDR2 FYNNEI. This CDR3 spans 17 amino acids. Trimming took 3 bases from V and 2 from J; bases not matched to a gene: 7. This chain's CDR3 is CASSDRGYGAGANVLTF. For the CDR3, the DNA is TGTGCCAGCAGTGACAGGGGGTATGGAGCTGGGGCCAACGTCCTGACTTTC.

The V call is TRBV28, the J call TRBJ2-1, with TRBD2 identical over 8 bases. Germline values: CDR1 MDHEN, CDR2 SYDVKM. J was trimmed by 7 bases and V by 1 base; bases with no gene match: 6. The CDR3 totals 15 residues. The CDR3 reads CASSLLREGPNEQFF. CDR3 nucleotide sequence: TGTGCCAGCAGTTTATTACGGGAGGGCCCAAATGAGCAGTTCTTC.

This chain joins TRBV5-1 and TRBJ2-1; a weak D match, TRBD2 (6 bases). Between the trimmed V and J ends, which lost 6 bases and 7 bases, there was a span of 20 bases. The CDR3 is 15 amino acids. Germline lookup yields CDR1 SGHRS and CDR2 YFSETQ. For the CDR3, the DNA is TGCGCCAGCACCCCCGACGGCCTAGCGTGGAATGAGCAGTTCTTC. This sequence encodes CASTPDGLAWNEQFF.

The chain carries TRBV28 and TRBJ1-1, with TRBD1 as a possible D gene (5 bases). V was pared by 3 bases and J by 4 bases, with 18 bases between. The CDR3 has 16 residues. Germline loops: CDR1 MDHEN, CDR2 SYDVKM. As DNA, the CDR3 is TGTGCCAGCAGTTTGGAGGGGAGGGGACCTCTCACTGAAGCTTTCTTT. Protein product: CASSLEGRGPLTEAFF.

The chain couples TRBV28 to TRBJ2-5, with 10 bases aligning to TRBD2. Gene TRBJ2-7 matches the end of the DNA better, so the J call may be wrong. The CDR3 has 16 amino acids. Germline loops: CDR1 MDHEN, CDR2 SYDVKM. CDR3 residues: CASSTRSAGGPYEQYF. In DNA form, the CDR3 reads TGTGCCAGCAGTACTCGTTCAGCGGGAGGGCCGTACGAGCAGTACTTC.

This clone was observed a handful of times. V is TRBV9 and J is TRBJ2-7; TRBD2 matches at 9 bases. Unmatched junction bases numbered 5, after V lost 2 bases and J lost 2 bases. Germline V gene lookup returns CDR1 SGDLS and CDR2 YYNGEE. CDR3 length: 15 amino acids. The CDR3 loop reads CASSVSAGGAYEQYF. In nucleotides, the CDR3 is TGTGCCAGCAGCGTCTCCGCGGGAGGGGCCTACGAGCAGTACTTC.

The CDR3 DNA reads TGTGCCAGCAGTCGGGACAGGGGGACAGATACGCAGTATTTT. It codes for CASSRDRGTDTQYF. The J gene is TRBJ2-3, the V gene TRBV6-1; 11 bases match TRBD1. The CDR3 is 14 amino acids. Germline CDR1 is MNHNS and CDR2 is SASEGT. Trimming at V came to 5 bases and at J to 3 bases, leaving 1 base not matched to a gene.

This clone came up once. CDR3 DNA: TGCGCCAGCAGCCAACTCGAGGGATCGGGTTTGGTCAATGAGCAGTTCTTC. It translates to CASSQLEGSGLVNEQFF. The chain carries TRBV4-1 and TRBJ2-1, with D possibly TRBD2 on 5 matching bases. The CDR3 runs to 17 residues. V lost 2 bases, J lost 6 bases, and 20 bases lay in between. Germline V lookup: CDR1 MGHRA, CDR2 YSYEKL.

This rearrangement joins TRBV6-1 to TRBJ2-7; D is unresolved. The CDR3 has 13 amino acids. Germline CDR1 reads MNHNS; CDR2 reads SASEGT. The V end lost 6 bases, the J end lost 0 bases, and 9 bases lay between the germline ends. Written as DNA, the CDR3 is TGTGCCAGCAGCAGGTACGGCTCCTACGAGCAGTACTTC. This codes for CASSRYGSYEQYF.

This rearrangement joins TRBV4-2 to TRBJ1-6; 8 bases are a match to TRBD1. After removal of 4 bases from V and 7 bases from J, the junction contained 3 bases not matched to a gene. The V gene's germline CDR1 is LGHNA and CDR2 YNFKEQ. The length of the CDR3 is 14 residues. CDR3 protein: CASSPGTGNSPLHF. The CDR3 DNA sequence: TGTGCCAGCAGCCCAGGGACAGGAAATTCACCCCTCCACTTT.

The CDR3 region has the DNA TGCGCCAGCAGTGAGTCGAGGCTAGCGGGAGGAGAGACCCAGTACTTC. Its protein product is CASSESRLAGGETQYF. The rearrangement links TRBV10-2 to TRBJ2-5, with TRBD2 identical over 11 bases. CDR3 length: 16 amino acids. CDR1 is WSHSY, CDR2 SAAADI, per germline. The trim removed 0 bases at V and 4 bases at J, leaving 4 bases unmatched.

This clone was seen a handful of times. The chain is built from TRBV5-1 and TRBJ1-6, with D perhaps TRBD1 (6 bases). The germline CDR1 and CDR2 sequences are SGHRS and YFSETQ. Trimming removed 1 base from V and 7 bases from J, with 12 bases in between. The CDR3 spans 15 residues. CDR3 amino acids: CASSLYGQSNSPLHF. CDR3 sequence (DNA): TGCGCCAGCAGCTTGTATGGACAGTCAAATTCACCCCTCCACTTT.

The rearrangement uses TRBV2 and TRBJ1-2; the D is unclear. V was shortened by 6 bases and J by 5 bases, with 10 bases between the two germline ends. The CDR3 has 12 residues. Germline lookup yields CDR1 SNHLY and CDR2 FYNNEI. The CDR3 DNA is TGTGCCAGCAGCGAAAACAAGTATGGCTACACCTTC. This translates into CASSENKYGYTF.

This chain joins TRBV6-1 and TRBJ2-7; maybe TRBD1 (5 bases). Trimming cost V 2 bases and J 0 bases, with 11 bases left between them. The CDR3 contains 15 residues. Germline CDR1 and CDR2: MNHNS and SASEGT. The CDR3 bases are TGTGCCAGCAGTGAATTCAGGACATTCTCCTACGAGCAGTACTTC. It yields the protein CASSEFRTFSYEQYF.

The chain uses TRBV19 and TRBJ1-5; TRBD1 is a possible D gene (6 bases). CDR1 is LNHDA and CDR2 is SQIVND in the germline V gene (reference sequence). This CDR3 comprises 13 residues. V lost 9 bases and J 7 bases, leaving 16 bases between the germline ends. CDR3 amino acids: CASHYRERQPQHF. As DNA, the CDR3 is TGTGCCAGCCACTACAGGGAGAGACAGCCCCAGCATTTT.

The chain carries TRBV5-1 and TRBJ2-7, with 12 bases fitting TRBD2. Germline V gene data show CDR1 as SGHRS and CDR2 as YFSETQ. After removal of 3 bases from V and 0 bases from J, the junction contained 4 bases not matched to a gene. This CDR3 is built from 16 residues. This chain's CDR3 is CASSSGGLAGSYEQYF. CDR3 nucleotide sequence: TGCGCCAGCAGCTCGGGGGGACTAGCGGGCTCCTACGAGCAGTACTTC.

This clone was seen more than once but under ten times. The chain employs TRBV7-3 and TRBJ2-1; possible D gene TRBD2, 5 bases. Germline V CDR1 and CDR2: SGHTA, FQGTGA. The CDR3 length is 14 residues. Trimming pared 5 bases from V and 4 bases from J, leaving 12 bases between. The CDR3 coding sequence is TGTGCCAGCAGCCCGGGGATCGCGTACAATGAGCAGTTCTTC. Encoded protein: CASSPGIAYNEQFF.

The CDR3 loop is CASSSPGRLIYEQYF. CDR3 sequence (DNA): TGTGCCAGCAGTAGCCCAGGGAGGTTGATCTACGAGCAGTACTTC. The chain combines TRBV5-6 with TRBJ2-7; possible D gene TRBD2, 6 bases. The CDR3 runs 15 residues. The germline V gene has CDR1 SGHDT and CDR2 YYEEEE. Trimming cost V 5 bases and J 3 bases, with 18 bases left between them. The complete variable domain, with remaining parts taken from reference TRBV5-6 and TRBJ2-7, reads DAGVTQSPTHLIKTRGQQVTLRCSPKSGHDTVSWYQQALGQGPQFIFQYYEEEERQRGNFPDRFSGHQFPNYSSELNVNALLLGDSALYLCASSSPGRLIYEQYFGPGTRLTVT.

This clone was recorded a few times. The chain is built from TRBV19 and TRBJ2-1; 14 nucleotides agree with TRBD2. Germline V gives CDR1 LNHDA, CDR2 SQIVND (reference sequence). J lost 0 bases, V lost 3 bases, and 7 bases had no gene match. The CDR3 is 19 residues long. CDR3 sequence: CASSIPRTSGRSSYNEQFF. Written as DNA, the CDR3 is TGTGCCAGTAGTATTCCCCGGACTAGCGGGAGGAGCTCCTACAATGAGCAGTTCTTC.